The present TCR beta chain was sequenced within a study of control samples from healthy donors and cancer patients. Clones were read by immunoSEQ multiplex PCR, and TCRdb kept only the in-frame ones, dropping some. The sample consists of 100,000 or so clones, just over 90% of them appearing once. Looked up from germline, CDR1 is LNHDA and CDR2 is SQIVND (reference sequence). The CDR3 is 13 residues long. Trimming removed 11 bases from V and 0 bases from J, with 11 bases in between. The source material was blood. J is TRBJ2-1 and V is TRBV19, with unresolved D. The sequence was collected from a woman younger than 45 in good health. CDR3 nucleotides: TGTGCCTCCAGACCGGGCTCCTACAATGAGCAGTTCTTC. Amino acids: CASRPGSYNEQFF.